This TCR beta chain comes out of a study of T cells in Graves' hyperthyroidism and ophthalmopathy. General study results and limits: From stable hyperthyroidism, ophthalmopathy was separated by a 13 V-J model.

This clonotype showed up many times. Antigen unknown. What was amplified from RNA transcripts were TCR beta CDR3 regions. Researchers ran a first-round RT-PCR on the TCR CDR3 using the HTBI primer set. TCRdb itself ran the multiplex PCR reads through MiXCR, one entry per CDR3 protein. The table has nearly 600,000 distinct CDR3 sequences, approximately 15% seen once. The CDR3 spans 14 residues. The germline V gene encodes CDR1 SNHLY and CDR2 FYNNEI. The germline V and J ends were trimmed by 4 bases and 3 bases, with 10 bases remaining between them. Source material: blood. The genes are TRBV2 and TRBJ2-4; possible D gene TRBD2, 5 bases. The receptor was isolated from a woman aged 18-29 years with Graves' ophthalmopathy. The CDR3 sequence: CASSGEWSKNIQYF. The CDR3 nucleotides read TGTGCCAGCAGTGGGGAGTGGAGCAAAAACATTCAGTACTTC.